These T cell receptor beta chains were read from a single sample in a study of T-cell memory formation after mild COVID-19. TCRdb redid the calling of the 5' RACE reads with MiXCR, one entry per CDR3 protein. The repertoire includes roughly 550,000 distinct CDR3 sequences, about a fifth of them detected once, and roughly an eighth sits in the top ten. Specimen: PBMCs or a T cell subset sorted from them (not recorded which). The origin of the receptors is an adult woman who had mild COVID-19 (a few samples of this study predate the infection). Cell type and time point are not known. CDR3s include the opening cysteine and the closing phenylalanine or tryptophan. Each record gives: clone size, D gene, V gene, J gene, CDR3 DNA, CDR3 protein. D genes are given only for firm matches. A clone size is listed for some rows: how often the clone was seen (once, few, many), or a class if it is expanded.

>.|.|TRBV18|TRBJ1-1
TGTGCCAGCTCACCACCGTCAAGGGGCGTTACTGAAGCTTTCTTT
CASSPPSRGVTEAFF
>few|TRBD2|TRBV10-3|TRBJ2-1
TGTGCCGCGGCTAGCGGGAGGGCCCTACAGAGCTCCTACAATGAGCAGTTCTTC
CAAASGRALQSSYNEQFF
>few|.|TRBV20-1|TRBJ2-7
TGCAGTGCCCCGTGGCTGGACAGAGGTTACGAGCAGTACTTC
CSAPWLDRGYEQYF
>few|.|TRBV30|TRBJ2-7
TGTGCCTGGAGTGTATCAGTTTTTGAGCAGTACTTC
CAWSVSVFEQYF
>.|.|TRBV3-1|TRBJ2-1
TGTGCCAGCAGCAAAGGTCGGGAGCAGTTCTTC
CASSKGREQFF
>.|TRBD1|TRBV6-1|TRBJ2-3
TGTGCCAGCAGCCGGGACAGGGAGACAGATACGCAGTATTTT
CASSRDRETDTQYF
>few|TRBD2|TRBV12-3/TRBV12-4|TRBJ2-2
TGTGCCAGCAGTTTGGACCGGGGGGGAGGGGCGGTCACCGGGGAGCTGTTTTTT
CASSLDRGGGAVTGELFF
>.|TRBD1|TRBV3-1|TRBJ1-2
TGTGCCAGCAGGCAAATCGCCGGGACAGGGGATGCCTATGGCTACACCTTC
CASRQIAGTGDAYGYTF
>few|TRBD2|TRBV7-8|TRBJ2-3
TGTGCCAGCAGCCCCGGACTAGCATTATCAGATACGCAGTATTTT
CASSPGLALSDTQYF
>.|TRBD1|TRBV7-2|TRBJ1-1
TGTGCCAGCAGAGGACTACAGGGGCGCACTGAAGCTTTCTTT
CASRGLQGRTEAFF
>few|.|TRBV12-3/TRBV12-4|TRBJ2-5
TGTGCCAGCAGCTCCTCCGGGGCCTATGGGGCCCAGTACTTC
CASSSSGAYGAQYF
>.|.|TRBV7-3|TRBJ2-2
TGTGCCAGCAGCACCAAGAACACCGGGGAGCTGTTTTTT
CASSTKNTGELFF
>.|.|TRBV7-3|TRBJ2-4
TGTGCCAGCAGCTTAACGACAGCGAACATTCAGTACTTC
CASSLTTANIQYF
>few|.|TRBV12-3/TRBV12-4|TRBJ2-7
TGTGCCAGCACGCCAGGACAGCTCCCTGGGGAGCAGTACTTC
CASTPGQLPGEQYF
>once|.|TRBV3-1|TRBJ2-7
TGTGCCAGCAGCTCTCATGGCGAGCAGTACTTC
CASSSHGEQYF
>.|.|TRBV11-2|TRBJ2-4
TGTGCCAGCAGCTTAACTTACAGTTCGACTAAAAACATTCAGTACTTC
CASSLTYSSTKNIQYF
>few|.|TRBV12-3/TRBV12-4|TRBJ2-5
TGTGCCAGCAGTCCTTCCCCCCCGTACCAAGAGACCCAGTACTTC
CASSPSPPYQETQYF
>.|.|TRBV20-1|TRBJ1-1
TGCAGTGCCCCAGGCCGGAACACTGAAGCTTTCTTT
CSAPGRNTEAFF
>.|TRBD2|TRBV25-1|TRBJ2-2
TGTGCCAGCAGTGGAAGCGGGGGGGCCCGAACCGGGGAGCTGTTTTTT
CASSGSGGARTGELFF
>.|TRBD1|TRBV13|TRBJ2-7
TGTGCCAGCAGCTTATTCAGGGACAGGGAATCTTACGAGCAGTACTTC
CASSLFRDRESYEQYF
>.|.|TRBV27|TRBJ1-5
TGTGCCAGCAGTTCCGGGATCCACACCACTCAGCCCCAGCATTTT
CASSSGIHTTQPQHF